This T cell receptor beta chain was recovered during a study of esophageal squamous cell carcinoma under preoperative chemotherapy. About the research overall: TCR repertoires were profiled from both peripheral blood T cells and tumor-infiltrating lymphocytes.

Time point: after preoperative PTX-NDP chemotherapy. TCRdb ran MiXCR on the PCR reads and lists one entry per CDR3 protein. The repertoire consists of approximately 20,000 distinct CDR3 sequences, with under 60% occurring once and the leading ten covering 25% to 30%. Trimming removed 5 bases from V and 2 bases from J, with 11 bases in between. The V gene's germline CDR1 is SGHAT and CDR2 FQNNGV. The CDR3 sequence is 14 residues long. The material was obtained from a patient given preoperative chemotherapy. The sequence was obtained from a human donor with esophageal squamous cell carcinoma. The donor label of this sample is uncertain. The chain has TRBV11-2 and TRBJ2-3; possible D gene TRBD1, 7 bases. Written as DNA, the CDR3 is TGTGCCAGCAGCGCCAGGGGGGACACAGATACGCAGTATTTT. As protein: CASSARGDTDTQYF.